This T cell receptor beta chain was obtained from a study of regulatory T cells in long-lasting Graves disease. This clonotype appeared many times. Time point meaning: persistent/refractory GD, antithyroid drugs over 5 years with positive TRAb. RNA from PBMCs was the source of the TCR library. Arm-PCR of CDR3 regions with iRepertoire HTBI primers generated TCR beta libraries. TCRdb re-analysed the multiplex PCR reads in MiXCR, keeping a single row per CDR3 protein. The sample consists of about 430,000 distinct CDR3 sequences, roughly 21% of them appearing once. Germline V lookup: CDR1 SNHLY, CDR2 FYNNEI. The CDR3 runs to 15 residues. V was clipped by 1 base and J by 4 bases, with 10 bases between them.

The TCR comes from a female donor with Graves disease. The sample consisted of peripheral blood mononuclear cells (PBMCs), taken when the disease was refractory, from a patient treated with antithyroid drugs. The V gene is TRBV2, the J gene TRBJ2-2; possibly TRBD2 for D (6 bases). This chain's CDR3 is CASSEEEGSTGELFF. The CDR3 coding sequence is TGTGCCAGCAGTGAAGAGGAGGGGAGCACCGGGGAGCTGTTTTTT. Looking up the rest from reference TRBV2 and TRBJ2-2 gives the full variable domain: EPEVTQTPSHQVTQMGQEVILRCVPISNHLYFYWYRQILGQKVEFLVSFYNNEISEKSEIFDDQFSVERPDGSNFTLKIRSTKLEDSAMYFCASSEEEGSTGELFFGEGSRLTVL.